Given below is one T cell receptor beta chain in context. In the original processing: It was from reference gene primer amplification that nucleated cell counts were estimated. This table comes from immunoSEQ multiplex PCR, and its TCRdb copy is limited to in-frame clones, with some not included. That table supplies the V and J calls and clone size; D and trimming were determined from the DNA. The sample has about 130,000 clones; around 83% are singletons. This specimen comes from a study of blood T cell repertoires in COVID-19. About the research overall: Samples came from the United States, Italy and Spain, spanning acute and convalescent COVID-19. Nucleic acid was either cDNA or gDNA, and it came from T cells, B-cell-depleted T cells, or PBMCs.

Trimming pared 0 bases from V and 6 bases from J, leaving 14 bases between. Germline V gene data show CDR1 as LGHDT and CDR2 as YNNKEL (reference sequence). This CDR3 comprises 15 residues. This receptor was identified in a man aged 35-49 years with active or convalescent COVID-19. The chain employs TRBV3-1 (or the pseudogene TRBV3-2) and TRBJ1-1; D remains unclear. The sample comprised peripheral blood. CDR3 amino acids: CASSQDSAGRSEAFF. CDR3 nucleotides: TGTGCCAGCAGCCAAGATTCTGCGGGAAGGTCTGAAGCTTTCTTT.